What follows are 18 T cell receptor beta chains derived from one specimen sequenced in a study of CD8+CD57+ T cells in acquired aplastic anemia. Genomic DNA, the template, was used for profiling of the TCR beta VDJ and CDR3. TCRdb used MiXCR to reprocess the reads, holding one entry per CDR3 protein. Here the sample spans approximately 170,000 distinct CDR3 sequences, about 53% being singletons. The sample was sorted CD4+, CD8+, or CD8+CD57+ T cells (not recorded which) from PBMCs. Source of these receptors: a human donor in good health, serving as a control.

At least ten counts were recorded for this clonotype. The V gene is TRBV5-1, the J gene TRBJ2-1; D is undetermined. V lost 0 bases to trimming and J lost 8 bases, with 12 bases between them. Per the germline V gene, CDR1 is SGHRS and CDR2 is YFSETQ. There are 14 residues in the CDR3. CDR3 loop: CASSLGDLLDEQFF. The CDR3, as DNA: TGCGCCAGCAGCTTGGGAGATTTGCTCGATGAGCAGTTCTTC.

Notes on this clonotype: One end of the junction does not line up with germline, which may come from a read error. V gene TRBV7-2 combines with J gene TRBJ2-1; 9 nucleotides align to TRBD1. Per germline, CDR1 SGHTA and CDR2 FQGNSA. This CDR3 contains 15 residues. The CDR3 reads CAGSLMAGQGNEQFF. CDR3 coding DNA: TGCGCCGGCAGCTTAATGGCGGGACAGGGTAATGAGCAGTTCTTC.

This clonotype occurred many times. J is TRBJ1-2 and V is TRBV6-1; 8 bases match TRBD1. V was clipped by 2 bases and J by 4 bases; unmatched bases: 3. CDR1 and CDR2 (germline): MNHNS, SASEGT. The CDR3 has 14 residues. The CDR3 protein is CASSEKGTGYGYTF. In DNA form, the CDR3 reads TGTGCCAGCAGTGAAAAGGGGACAGGCTATGGCTACACCTTC.

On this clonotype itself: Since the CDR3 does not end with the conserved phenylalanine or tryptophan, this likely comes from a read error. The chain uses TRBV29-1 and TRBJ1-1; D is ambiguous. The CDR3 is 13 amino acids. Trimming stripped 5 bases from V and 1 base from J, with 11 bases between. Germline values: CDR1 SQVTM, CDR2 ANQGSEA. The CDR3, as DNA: TGCAGCGTTCGCGGGCAACAGAACACTGAAGCTTTCTCT. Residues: CSVRGQQNTEAFS.

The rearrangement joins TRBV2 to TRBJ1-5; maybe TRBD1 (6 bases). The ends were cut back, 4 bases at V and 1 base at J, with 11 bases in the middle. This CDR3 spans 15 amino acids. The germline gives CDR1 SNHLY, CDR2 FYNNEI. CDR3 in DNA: TGTGCCAGCAGTGCCCGGACAGCCAGCAATCAGCCCCAGCATTTT. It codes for CASSARTASNQPQHF.

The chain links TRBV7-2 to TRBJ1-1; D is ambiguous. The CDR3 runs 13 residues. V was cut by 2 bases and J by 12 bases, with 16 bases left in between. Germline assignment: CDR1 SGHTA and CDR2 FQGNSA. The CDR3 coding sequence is TGTGCCAGCAGCTTAATCCTCGCCCAAGCAACTTTCTTT. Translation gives CASSLILAQATFF.

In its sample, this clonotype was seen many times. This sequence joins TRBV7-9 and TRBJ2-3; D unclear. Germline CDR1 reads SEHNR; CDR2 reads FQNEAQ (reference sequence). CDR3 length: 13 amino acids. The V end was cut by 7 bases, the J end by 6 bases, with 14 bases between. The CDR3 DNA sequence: TGTGCCAGCACCCTTTATGTCGCGGATACGCAGTATTTT. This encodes CASTLYVADTQYF. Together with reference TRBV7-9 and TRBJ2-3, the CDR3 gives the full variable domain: DTGVSQNPRHKITKRGQNVTFRCDPISEHNRLYWYRQTLGQGPEFLTYFQNEAQLEKSRLLSDRFSAERPKGSFSTLEIQRTEQGDSAMYLCASTLYVADTQYFGPGTRLTVL.

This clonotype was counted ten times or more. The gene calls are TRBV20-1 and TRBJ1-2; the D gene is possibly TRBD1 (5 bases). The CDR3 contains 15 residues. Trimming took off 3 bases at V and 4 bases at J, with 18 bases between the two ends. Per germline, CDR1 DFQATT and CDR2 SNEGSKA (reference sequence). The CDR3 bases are TGCAGTGCTAGCCTATGGGGCATGGAGACCTATGGCTACACCTTC. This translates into CSASLWGMETYGYTF.

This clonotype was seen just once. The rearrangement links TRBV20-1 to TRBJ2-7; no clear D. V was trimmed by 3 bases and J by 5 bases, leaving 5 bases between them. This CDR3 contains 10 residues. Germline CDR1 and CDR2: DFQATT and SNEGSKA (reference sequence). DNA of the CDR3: TGCAGTGCTAGTCTGGACGAGCAGTACTTC. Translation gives CSASLDEQYF.

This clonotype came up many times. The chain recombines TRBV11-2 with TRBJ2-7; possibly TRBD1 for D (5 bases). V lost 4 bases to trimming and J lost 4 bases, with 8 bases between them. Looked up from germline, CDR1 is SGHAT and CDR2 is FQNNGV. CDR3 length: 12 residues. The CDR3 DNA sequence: TGTGCCAGCAGCTACTCAGGGTACGAGCAGTACTTC. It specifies CASSYSGYEQYF.

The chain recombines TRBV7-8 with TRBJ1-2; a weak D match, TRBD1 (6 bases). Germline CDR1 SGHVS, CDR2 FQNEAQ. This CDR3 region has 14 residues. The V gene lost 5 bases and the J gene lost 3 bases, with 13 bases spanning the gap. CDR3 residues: CASSGRQGYYGYTF. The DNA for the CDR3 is TGTGCCAGCAGCGGACGCCAGGGGTACTATGGCTACACCTTC.

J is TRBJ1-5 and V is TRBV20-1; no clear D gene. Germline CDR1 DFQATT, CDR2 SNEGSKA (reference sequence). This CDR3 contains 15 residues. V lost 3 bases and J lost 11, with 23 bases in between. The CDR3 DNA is TGCAGTGCTAGTGGGCACGCTAGCATCGAGGAGACCCAGCATTTT. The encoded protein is CSASGHASIEETQHF.

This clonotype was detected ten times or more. The CDR3 DNA sequence: TGCAGCGTTGGGTCCGGGACCCCGGGCTACGAGCAGTACTTC. Protein: CSVGSGTPGYEQYF. The V and J genes are TRBV29-1 and TRBJ2-7; D may correspond to TRBD1 or TRBD2 (5 bases each). Per germline, CDR1 SQVTM and CDR2 ANQGSEA. There are 14 residues in the CDR3. V was cut by 4 bases and J by 3 bases, with 16 bases left in between.

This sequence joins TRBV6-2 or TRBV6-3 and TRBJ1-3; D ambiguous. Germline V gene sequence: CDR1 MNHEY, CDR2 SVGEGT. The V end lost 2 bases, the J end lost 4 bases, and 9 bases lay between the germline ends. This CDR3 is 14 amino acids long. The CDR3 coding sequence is TGTGCCAGCAGTTACCCCAGCAGCGGAAACACCATATATTTT. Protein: CASSYPSSGNTIYF.

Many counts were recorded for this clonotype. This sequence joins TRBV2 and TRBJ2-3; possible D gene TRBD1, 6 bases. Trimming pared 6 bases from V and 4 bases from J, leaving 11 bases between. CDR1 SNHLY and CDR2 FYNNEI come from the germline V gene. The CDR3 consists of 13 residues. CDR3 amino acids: CASRPQGADTQYF. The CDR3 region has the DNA TGTGCCAGCAGACCACAGGGAGCAGATACGCAGTATTTT.

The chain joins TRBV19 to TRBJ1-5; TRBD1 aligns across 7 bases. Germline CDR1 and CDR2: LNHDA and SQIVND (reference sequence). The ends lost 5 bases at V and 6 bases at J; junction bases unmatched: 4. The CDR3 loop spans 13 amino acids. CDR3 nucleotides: TGTGCCAGTAGTGACGCAGGGGGTCAGCCCCAGCATTTT. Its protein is CASSDAGGQPQHF.

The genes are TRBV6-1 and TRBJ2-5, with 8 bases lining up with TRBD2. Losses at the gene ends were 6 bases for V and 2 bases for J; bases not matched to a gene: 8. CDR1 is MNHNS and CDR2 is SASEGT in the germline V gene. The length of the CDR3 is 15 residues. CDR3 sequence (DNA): TGTGCCAGCAGGACGGGACTAGTGGTGCAAGAGACCCAGTACTTC. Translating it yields CASRTGLVVQETQYF.

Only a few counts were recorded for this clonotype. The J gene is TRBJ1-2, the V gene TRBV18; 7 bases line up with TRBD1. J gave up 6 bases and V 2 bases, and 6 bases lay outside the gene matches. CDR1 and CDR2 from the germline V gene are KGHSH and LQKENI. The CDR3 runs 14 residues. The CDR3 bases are TGTGCCAGCTCACCATTCGACAGGGACCATGGCTACACCTTC. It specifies CASSPFDRDHGYTF.